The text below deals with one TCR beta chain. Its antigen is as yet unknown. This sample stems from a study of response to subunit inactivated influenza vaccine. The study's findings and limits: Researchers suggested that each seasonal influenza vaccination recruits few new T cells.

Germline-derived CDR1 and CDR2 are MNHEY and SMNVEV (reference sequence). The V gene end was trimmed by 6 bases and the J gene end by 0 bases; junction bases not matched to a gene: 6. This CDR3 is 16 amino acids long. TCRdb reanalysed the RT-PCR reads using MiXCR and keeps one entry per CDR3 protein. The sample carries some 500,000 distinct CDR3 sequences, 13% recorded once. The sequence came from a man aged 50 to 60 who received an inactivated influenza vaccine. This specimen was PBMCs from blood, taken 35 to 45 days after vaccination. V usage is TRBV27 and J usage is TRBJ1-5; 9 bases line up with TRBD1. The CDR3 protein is CASRAGTGSSNQPQHF. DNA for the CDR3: TGTGCCAGCAGAGCCGGGACAGGGTCTAGCAATCAGCCCCAGCATTTT.